One T cell receptor (beta chain) is described in this entry. This clonotype showed up many times. Its antigen specificity is not known. No base quality information exists; no much larger clone differs at one position. These data originate in a study of early T cells in non-severe SARS-CoV-2 infection (dated by TCRdb to the early 2020s). Context from the whole study: Bulk RNA from unsorted whole blood was used for TCR sequencing, so alpha and beta chains could not be paired. Overall results and qualifications from the work: VDJdb matching was skewed toward anti-spike CD8 responses and likely underestimated virus-specific expansions, missing private and CD4 specificities.

The CDR3 spans 17 residues, from the cysteine through the phenylalanine. Only the CDR3 region is kept as DNA, spanning 51 bases read in frame from base 1. The trim is 5 bases for V and 0 bases for J, with a gap of 16 bases between the germline ends. The germline V gene supplies CDR1 SGHNT and CDR2 YENEEA. The study was a case-control design nested within a healthcare worker cohort in London, UK, with weekly nasopharyngeal swab PCR tests and blood sampling. Healthcare workers were recruited between 23 and 31 March 2020, during the week of the UK lockdown, and were followed weekly for up to roughly 16 weeks. Libraries were constructed by 5' RACE. These reads were obtained on a NextSeq 500. In the TCR library protocol, unique molecular identifiers were attached to individual cDNA molecules to correct for PCR bias and sequencing error. Sequencing covered both TCR alpha and beta chains, and within each sample the abundances of alpha and beta sequences were tightly co-correlated. Concerning the study's data processing: Decombinator V4 was used to annotate the V gene, J gene and CDR3 of the TCR sequences. Expanded TCRs were defined as changing significantly between any two time points under a Poisson model with p below 0.0001. Abundances of TCRs were expressed as counts per million after normalisation to the total number of TCRs sequenced in each sample. MAIT TCRs were defined by TRAV1-2 paired with TRAJ12, TRAJ20 or TRAJ33, and iNKT TCRs by TRAV10 paired with TRAJ18. VDJdb, accessed 1 November 2021, was searched for CMV, EBV and SARS-CoV-2 annotated TCRs, with TCRs annotated for multiple antigens excluded. TCRdb reprocessed the public reads (quality trimming at Q25 with fastp, clone calling with MiXCR) and kept in-frame beta chains. When rows share a CDR3 protein, they turn into one entry using the most common DNA and genes. The V and J calls and clone size come from TCRdb's table, not from the authors' own analysis. This sample comprises around 50,000 distinct CDR3 sequences, 9% to 9.5% of them detected only once. The ten largest clones represent 4.2% of the sample.

The TCR originated in an adult who was a healthcare worker with PCR-confirmed SARS-CoV-2 infection or an uninfected control (not recorded which). The material sequenced was whole blood. The V gene is TRBV11-3 and the J gene is TRBJ2-2; possibly the D gene is TRBD2, per 7 matching bases. Read as DNA, the sequence is TGTGCCAGCAGCCCTAGAGGGGGGGCCGCGAACACCGGGGAGCTGTTTTTT. It translates as CASSPRGGAANTGELFF.